This T cell receptor beta chain was identified in a study of blood T cell repertoires in COVID-19. In the original workflow: Amplification of reference gene primers was used by the study to estimate nucleated cell counts. The table came from immunoSEQ multiplex PCR; TCRdb's copy has only in-frame clones and leaves some out. V, J and clone size are those of that table, while D and trimming were read from the DNA. The sample records some 300,000 clones, about 89% being singletons. The receptor was derived from a woman in her forties who had recovered from COVID-19. Sequencing was performed on PBMCs or T cells enriched from blood (not recorded which).

Here the CDR3 DNA reads TGTGCCAGCGGTCCTACAGGGGGCGAAGGCTACGAGCAGTACTTC. Its translation: CASGPTGGEGYEQYF. The V and J genes are TRBV27 and TRBJ2-7, with TRBD1 matching 9 bases. Germline CDR1 MNHEY, CDR2 SMNVEV (reference sequence). The CDR3 has 15 amino acids. Unmatched junction bases numbered 11, after V lost 8 bases and J lost 3 bases.